This TCR beta chain was identified during a study of immune evolution from preneoplasia to lung adenocarcinoma. TCRdb keeps only in-frame clones here, not all; method: immunoSEQ multiplex PCR. There are over 3,500 clones in the sample; 88% occur only once, and around 2.4% lies in the top ten. A single count supports this clone. Trimming removed 5 bases at V and 4 bases at J, with 20 bases between. Germline assignment: CDR1 SGHAT and CDR2 FQNNGV. The CDR3 has 16 amino acids. The sequence was obtained from a person between 60 and 80 years old with lung adenocarcinoma. The specimen was FFPE lung adenocarcinoma in situ tissue. The chain has TRBV11-2 and TRBJ1-2; D unclear. The CDR3 spells CASSKDGYSPSYGYTF. The CDR3 DNA reads TGTGCCAGCAGCAAGGACGGGTATAGCCCAAGCTATGGCTACACCTTC.